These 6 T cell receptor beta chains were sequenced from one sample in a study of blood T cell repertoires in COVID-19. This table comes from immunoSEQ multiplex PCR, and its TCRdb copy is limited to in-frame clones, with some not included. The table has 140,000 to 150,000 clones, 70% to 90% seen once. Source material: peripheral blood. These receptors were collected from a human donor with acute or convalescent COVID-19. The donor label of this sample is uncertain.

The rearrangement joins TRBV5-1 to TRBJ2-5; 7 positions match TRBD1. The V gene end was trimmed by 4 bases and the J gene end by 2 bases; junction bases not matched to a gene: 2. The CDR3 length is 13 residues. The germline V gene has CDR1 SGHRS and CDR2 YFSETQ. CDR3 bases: TGCGCCAGCAGCCGGGACAGTCAAGAGACCCAGTACTTC. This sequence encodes CASSRDSQETQYF.

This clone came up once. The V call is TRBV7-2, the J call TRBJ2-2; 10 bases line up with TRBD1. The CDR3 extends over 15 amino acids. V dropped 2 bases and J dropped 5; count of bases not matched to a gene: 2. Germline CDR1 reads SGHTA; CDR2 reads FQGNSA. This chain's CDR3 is CASSLLGQGTGELFF. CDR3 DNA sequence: TGTGCCAGCAGCTTATTGGGACAGGGGACCGGGGAGCTGTTTTTT.

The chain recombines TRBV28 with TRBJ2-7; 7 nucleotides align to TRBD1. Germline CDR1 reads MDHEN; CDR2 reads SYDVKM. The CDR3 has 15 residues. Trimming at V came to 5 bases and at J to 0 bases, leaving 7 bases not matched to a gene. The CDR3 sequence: CASSPTTGSSYEQYF. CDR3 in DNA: TGTGCCAGCAGTCCGACGACAGGGAGCTCCTACGAGCAGTACTTC.

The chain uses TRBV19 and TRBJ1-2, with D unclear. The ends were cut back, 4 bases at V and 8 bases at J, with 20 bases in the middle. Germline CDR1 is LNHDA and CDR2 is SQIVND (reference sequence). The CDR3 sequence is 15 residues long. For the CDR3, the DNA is TGTGCCAGTAGTACTCCGGGAGCCCCCCTGGGGGGCTACACCTTC. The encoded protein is CASSTPGAPLGGYTF.

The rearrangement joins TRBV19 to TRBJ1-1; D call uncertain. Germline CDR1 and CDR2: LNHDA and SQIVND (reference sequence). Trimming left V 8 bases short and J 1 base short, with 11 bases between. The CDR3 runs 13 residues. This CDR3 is CASFSTGNTEAFF. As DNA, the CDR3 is TGTGCCAGTTTTTCGACGGGGAACACTGAAGCTTTCTTT.

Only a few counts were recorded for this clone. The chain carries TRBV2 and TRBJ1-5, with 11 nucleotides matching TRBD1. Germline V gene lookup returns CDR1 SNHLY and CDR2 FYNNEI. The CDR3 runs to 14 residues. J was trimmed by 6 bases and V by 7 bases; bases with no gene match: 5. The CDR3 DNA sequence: TGTGCCAGCACCCCGGGACAGGGGGTTCAGCCCCAGCATTTT. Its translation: CASTPGQGVQPQHF.